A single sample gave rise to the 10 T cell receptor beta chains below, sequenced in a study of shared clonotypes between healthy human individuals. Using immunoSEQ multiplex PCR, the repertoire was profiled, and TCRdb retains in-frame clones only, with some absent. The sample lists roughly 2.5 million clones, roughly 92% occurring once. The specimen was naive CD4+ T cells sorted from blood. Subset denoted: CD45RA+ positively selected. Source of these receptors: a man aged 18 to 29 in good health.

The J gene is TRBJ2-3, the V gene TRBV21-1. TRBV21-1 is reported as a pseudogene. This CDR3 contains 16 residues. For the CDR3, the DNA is TGTGCCAGCAATATTCGGCCATTCCACCGCACAGATACGCAGTATTTT. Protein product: CASNIRPFHRTDTQYF.

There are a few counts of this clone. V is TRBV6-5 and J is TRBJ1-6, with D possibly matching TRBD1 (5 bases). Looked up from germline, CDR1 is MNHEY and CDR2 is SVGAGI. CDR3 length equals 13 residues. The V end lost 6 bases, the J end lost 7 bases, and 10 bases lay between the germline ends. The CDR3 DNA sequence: TGTGCCAGCAGCAGGGATGCGAATTCACCCCTCCACTTT. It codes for CASSRDANSPLHF.

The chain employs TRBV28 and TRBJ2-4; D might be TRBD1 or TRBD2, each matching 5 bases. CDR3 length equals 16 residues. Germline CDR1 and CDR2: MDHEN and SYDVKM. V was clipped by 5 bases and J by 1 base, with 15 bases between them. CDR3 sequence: CASSRAPRGAKNIQYF. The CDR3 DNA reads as TGTGCCAGCAGTCGGGCCCCGAGGGGTGCCAAAAACATTCAGTACTTC.

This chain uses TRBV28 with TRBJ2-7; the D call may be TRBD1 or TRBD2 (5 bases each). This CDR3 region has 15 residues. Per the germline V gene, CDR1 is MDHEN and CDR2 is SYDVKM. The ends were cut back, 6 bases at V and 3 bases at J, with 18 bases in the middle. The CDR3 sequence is CASRPNGTPGYEQYF. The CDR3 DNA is TGTGCCAGCAGACCTAACGGGACGCCGGGCTACGAGCAGTACTTC.

CDR3: CSVEYGTGGETQYF. The CDR3 DNA reads as TGCAGCGTTGAGTATGGGACAGGGGGAGAGACCCAGTACTTC. The chain combines TRBV29-1 with TRBJ2-5; TRBD1 matches 11 bases. Trimming at V came to 3 bases and at J to 4 bases, leaving 4 bases not matched to a gene. This CDR3 region has 14 residues. Germline-derived CDR1 and CDR2 are SQVTM and ANQGSEA.

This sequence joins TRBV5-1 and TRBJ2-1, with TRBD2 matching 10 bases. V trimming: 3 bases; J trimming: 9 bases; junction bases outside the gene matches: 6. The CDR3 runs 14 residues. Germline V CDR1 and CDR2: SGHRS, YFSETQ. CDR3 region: CASSSEREGAEQFF. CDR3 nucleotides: TGCGCCAGCAGCTCTGAGCGGGAGGGGGCTGAGCAGTTCTTC.

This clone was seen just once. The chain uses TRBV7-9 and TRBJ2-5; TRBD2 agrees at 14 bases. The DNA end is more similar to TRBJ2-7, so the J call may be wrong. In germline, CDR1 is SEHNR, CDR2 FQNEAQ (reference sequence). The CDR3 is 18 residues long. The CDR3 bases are TGTGCCAGCAGCCGCTCCGGGACTAGCGGGGGAGGGAACTACGAGCAGTACTTC. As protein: CASSRSGTSGGGNYEQYF.

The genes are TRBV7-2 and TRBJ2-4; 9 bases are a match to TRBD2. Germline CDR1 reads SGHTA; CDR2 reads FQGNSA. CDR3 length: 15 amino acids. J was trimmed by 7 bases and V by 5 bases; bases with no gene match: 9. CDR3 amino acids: CASSPGREGANIQYF. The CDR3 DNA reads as TGTGCCAGCAGCCCCGGGCGGGAGGGCGCGAACATTCAGTACTTC.

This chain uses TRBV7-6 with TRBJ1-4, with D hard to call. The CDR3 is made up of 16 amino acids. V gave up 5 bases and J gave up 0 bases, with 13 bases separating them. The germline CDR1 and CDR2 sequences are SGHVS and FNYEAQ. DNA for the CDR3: TGTGCCAGCAGCGGTTCCCGGGTCGCAACTAATGAAAAACTGTTTTTT. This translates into CASSGSRVATNEKLFF.

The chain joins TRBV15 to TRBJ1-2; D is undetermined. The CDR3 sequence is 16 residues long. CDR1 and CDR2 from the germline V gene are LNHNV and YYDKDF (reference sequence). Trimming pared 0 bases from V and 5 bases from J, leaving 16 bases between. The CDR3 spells CATSREGPLGSYGYTF. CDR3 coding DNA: TGTGCCACCAGCAGAGAAGGGCCCCTAGGGTCGTATGGCTACACCTTC. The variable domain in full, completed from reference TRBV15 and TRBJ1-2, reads DAMVIQNPRYQVTQFGKPVTLSCSQTLNHNVMYWYQQKSSQAPKLLFHYYDKDFNNEADTPDNFQSRRPNTSFCFLDIRSPGLGDTAMYLCATSREGPLGSYGYTFGSGTRLTVV.